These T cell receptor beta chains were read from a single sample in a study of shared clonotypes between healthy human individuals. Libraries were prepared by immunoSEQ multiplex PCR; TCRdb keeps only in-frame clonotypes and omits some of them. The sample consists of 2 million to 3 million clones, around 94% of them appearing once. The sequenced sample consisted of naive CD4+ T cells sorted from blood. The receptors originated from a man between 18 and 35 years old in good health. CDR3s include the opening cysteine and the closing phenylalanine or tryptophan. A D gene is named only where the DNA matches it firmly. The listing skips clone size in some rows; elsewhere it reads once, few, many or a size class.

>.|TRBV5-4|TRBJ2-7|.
CASSSDGPEGKQYF
TGTGCCAGCAGCTCGGACGGGCCGGAGGGTAAGCAGTACTTC
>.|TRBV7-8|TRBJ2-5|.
CASSSRTRYQETQYF
TGTGCCAGCAGCTCTAGGACACGGTACCAAGAGACCCAGTACTTC
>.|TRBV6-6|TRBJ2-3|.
CASSYATKSTDTQYF
TGTGCCAGCAGTTACGCAACGAAAAGCACCGATACGCAGTATTTT
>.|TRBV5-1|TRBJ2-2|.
CASSRGSGQNTGELFF
TGCGCCAGCAGCCGGGGATCGGGACAGAACACCGGGGAGCTGTTTTTT
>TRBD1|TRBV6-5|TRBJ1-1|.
CASSKETGRAFF
TGTGCCAGCAGTAAGGAGACAGGGAGGGCTTTCTTT
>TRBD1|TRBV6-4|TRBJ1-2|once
CASGGTAYSYGYTF
TGTGCCAGCGGGGGGACAGCCTATTCTTATGGCTACACCTTC
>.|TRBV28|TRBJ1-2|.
CASSLVGGGYTF
TGTGCCAGCAGTCTGGTGGGCGGGGGCTACACCTTC
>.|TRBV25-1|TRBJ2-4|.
CASSAADIQYF
TGTGCCAGCAGTGCGGCAGACATTCAGTACTTC
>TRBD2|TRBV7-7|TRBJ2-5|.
CASSLTSGGVSETQYF
TGTGCTAGCAGCTTAACCAGCGGGGGGGTATCAGAGACCCAGTACTTC
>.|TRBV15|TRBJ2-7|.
CATSREAYYEQYF
TGTGCCACCAGCAGAGAGGCCTACTACGAGCAGTACTTC
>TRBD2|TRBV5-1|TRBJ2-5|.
CASSSGGQETQYF
TGCGCCAGCAGTAGCGGGGGTCAAGAGACCCAGTACTTC
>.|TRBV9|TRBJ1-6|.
CASSANDRSYNSPLHF
TGTGCCAGCAGCGCCAATGACAGGTCCTATAATTCACCCCTCCACTTT
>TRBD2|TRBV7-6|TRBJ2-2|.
CASSPGLAGSTNTGELFF
TGTGCCAGCAGCCCGGGACTAGCGGGAAGTACGAACACCGGGGAGCTGTTTTTT
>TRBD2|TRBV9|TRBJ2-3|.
CASSVGTSGHTDTQYF
TGTGCCAGCAGCGTAGGAACTAGCGGCCACACAGATACGCAGTATTTT
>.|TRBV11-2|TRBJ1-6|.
CASSSSYYSPLHF
TGTGCCAGCAGCTCGTCGTACTATTCACCCCTCCACTTT
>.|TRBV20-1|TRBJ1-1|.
CSARFRREAFF
TGCAGTGCTAGATTCAGACGTGAAGCTTTCTTT
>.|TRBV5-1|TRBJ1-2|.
CASSLEFSGSGYTF
TGCGCCAGCAGCTTGGAATTTTCAGGGAGTGGCTACACCTTC
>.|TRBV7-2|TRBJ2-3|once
CASSLARVDTQYF
TGTGCCAGCAGCTTAGCGAGGGTGGATACGCAGTATTTT
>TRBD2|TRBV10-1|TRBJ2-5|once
CASSEAGDQETQYF
TGCGCCAGCAGTGAAGCGGGGGACCAAGAGACCCAGTACTTC
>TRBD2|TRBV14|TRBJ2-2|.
CASSQLAGVRSGELFF
TGTGCCAGCAGCCAATTAGCGGGAGTTCGTAGCGGGGAGCTGTTTTTT
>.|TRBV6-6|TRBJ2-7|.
CASSGYSHEQYF
TGTGCCAGTAGTGGATATTCCCACGAGCAGTACTTC
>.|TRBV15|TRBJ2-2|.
CATRGNTGELFF
TGTGCCACCAGGGGGAACACCGGGGAGCTGTTTTTT
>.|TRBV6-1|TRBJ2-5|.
CASSEGGRETQYF
TGTGCCAGCAGTGAGGGGGGGCGGGAGACCCAGTACTTC
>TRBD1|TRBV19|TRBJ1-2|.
CAISQLTGGGGYTF
TGTGCCATTAGTCAATTGACAGGGGGCGGTGGCTACACCTTC
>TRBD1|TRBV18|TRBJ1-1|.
CASSPGQGKSTEAFF
TGTGCCAGCTCACCCGGACAGGGGAAAAGCACTGAAGCTTTCTTT
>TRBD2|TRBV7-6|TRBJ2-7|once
CASSARAGVDEQYF
TGTGCCAGCAGCGCACGAGCGGGAGTCGACGAGCAGTACTTC
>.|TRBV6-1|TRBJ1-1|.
CATEFQKGQNTEAFF
TGTGCCACCGAGTTCCAAAAGGGTCAAAACACTGAAGCTTTCTTT
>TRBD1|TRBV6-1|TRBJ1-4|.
CASSSTGLWEKLFF
TGTGCCAGCAGTTCGACAGGGCTTTGGGAAAAACTGTTTTTT
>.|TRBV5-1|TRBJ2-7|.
CASNGDTYEQYF
TGCGCCAGCAACGGGGATACCTACGAGCAGTACTTC
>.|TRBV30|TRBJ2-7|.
CAWSGGVEQYF
TGTGCCTGGAGTGGGGGGGTAGAGCAGTACTTC
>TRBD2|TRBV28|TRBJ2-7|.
CASSSGTSFREQYF
TGTGCCAGCAGTTCCGGGACTAGCTTCCGGGAGCAGTACTTC
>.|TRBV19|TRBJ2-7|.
CASSIEGSRPYEQYF
TGTGCCAGTAGTATAGAAGGCTCCAGACCTTACGAGCAGTACTTC
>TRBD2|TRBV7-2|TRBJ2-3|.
CASSLNAGVDTQYF
TGTGCCAGCAGCTTAAATGCGGGAGTGGATACGCAGTATTTT
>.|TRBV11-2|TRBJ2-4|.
CASSLVRGGVAKNIQYF
TGTGCCAGCAGCTTAGTCAGGGGCGGCGTAGCCAAAAACATTCAGTACTTC
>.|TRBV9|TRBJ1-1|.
CASSGEPELNTEAFF
TGTGCCAGCTCTGGGGAGCCGGAATTGAACACTGAAGCTTTCTTT
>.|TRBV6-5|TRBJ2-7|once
CASSRGTKESQYF
TGTGCCAGCAGCCGCGGGACGAAAGAGTCGCAGTACTTC
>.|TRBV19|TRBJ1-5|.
CASRVQGLSNQPQHF
TGTGCCAGTAGGGTGCAGGGGTTGTCCAATCAGCCCCAGCATTTT
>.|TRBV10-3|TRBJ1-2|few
CAISEGVVYGYTF
TGTGCCATCAGTGAGGGGGTAGTCTATGGCTACACCTTC
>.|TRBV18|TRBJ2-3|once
CASSPQGPDTQYF
TGTGCCAGCTCGCCGCAGGGGCCAGATACGCAGTATTTT
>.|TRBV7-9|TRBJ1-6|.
CASRGTGAGGDSPLHF
TGTGCCAGCAGGGGAACCGGGGCCGGGGGGGATTCACCCCTCCACTTT
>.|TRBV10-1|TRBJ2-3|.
CASSETGLGEDTQYF
TGCGCCAGCAGTGAGACCGGACTGGGGGAAGATACGCAGTATTTT